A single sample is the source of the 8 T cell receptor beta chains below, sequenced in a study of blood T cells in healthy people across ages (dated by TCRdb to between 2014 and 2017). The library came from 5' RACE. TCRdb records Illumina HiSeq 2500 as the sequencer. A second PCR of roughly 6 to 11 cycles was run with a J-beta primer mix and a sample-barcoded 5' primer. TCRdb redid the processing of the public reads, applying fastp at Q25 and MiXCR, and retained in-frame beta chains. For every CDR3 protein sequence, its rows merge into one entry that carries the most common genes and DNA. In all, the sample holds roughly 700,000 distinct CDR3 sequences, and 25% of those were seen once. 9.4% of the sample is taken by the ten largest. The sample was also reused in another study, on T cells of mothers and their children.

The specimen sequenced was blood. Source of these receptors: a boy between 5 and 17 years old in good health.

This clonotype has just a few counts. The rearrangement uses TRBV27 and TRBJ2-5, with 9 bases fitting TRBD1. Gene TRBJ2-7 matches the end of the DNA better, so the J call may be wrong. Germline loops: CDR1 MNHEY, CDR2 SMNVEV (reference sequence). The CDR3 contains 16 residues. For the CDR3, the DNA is TGTGCCAGCAGTGCCTTGACAGGGGGGAAGGTGTACGAGCAGTACTTC. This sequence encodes CASSALTGGKVYEQYF.

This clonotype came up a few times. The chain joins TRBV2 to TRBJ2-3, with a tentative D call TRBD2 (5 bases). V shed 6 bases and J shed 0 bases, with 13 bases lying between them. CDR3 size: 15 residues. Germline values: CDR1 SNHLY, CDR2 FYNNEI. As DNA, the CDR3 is TGTGCCAGCAGACTACTAGGTTCTAGCACAGATACGCAGTATTTT. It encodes CASRLLGSSTDTQYF. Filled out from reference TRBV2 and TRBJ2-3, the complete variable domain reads EPEVTQTPSHQVTQMGQEVILRCVPISNHLYFYWYRQILGQKVEFLVSFYNNEISEKSEIFDDQFSVERPDGSNFTLKIRSTKLEDSAMYFCASRLLGSSTDTQYFGPGTRLTVL.

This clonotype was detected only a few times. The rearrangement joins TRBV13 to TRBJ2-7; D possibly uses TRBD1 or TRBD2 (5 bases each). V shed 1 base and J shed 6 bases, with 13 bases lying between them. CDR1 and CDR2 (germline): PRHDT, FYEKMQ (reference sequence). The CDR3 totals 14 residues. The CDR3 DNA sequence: TGTGCCAGCAGCTTAGCGGGGCGGCAGAGCGAGCAGTACTTC. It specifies CASSLAGRQSEQYF.

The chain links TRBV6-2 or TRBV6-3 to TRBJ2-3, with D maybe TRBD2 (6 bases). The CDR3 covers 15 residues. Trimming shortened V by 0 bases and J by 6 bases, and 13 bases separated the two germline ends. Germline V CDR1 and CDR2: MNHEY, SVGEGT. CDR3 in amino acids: CASSYSGDFWDTQYF. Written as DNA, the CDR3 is TGTGCCAGCAGTTACTCAGGGGACTTCTGGGATACGCAGTATTTT.

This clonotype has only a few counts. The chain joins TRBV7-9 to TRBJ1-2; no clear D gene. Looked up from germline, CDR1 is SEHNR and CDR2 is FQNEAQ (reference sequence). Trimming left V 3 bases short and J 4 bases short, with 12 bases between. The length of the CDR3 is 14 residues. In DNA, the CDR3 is TGTGCCAGCAGCTTGATCGTGGAGAGCTATGGCTACACCTTC. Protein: CASSLIVESYGYTF.

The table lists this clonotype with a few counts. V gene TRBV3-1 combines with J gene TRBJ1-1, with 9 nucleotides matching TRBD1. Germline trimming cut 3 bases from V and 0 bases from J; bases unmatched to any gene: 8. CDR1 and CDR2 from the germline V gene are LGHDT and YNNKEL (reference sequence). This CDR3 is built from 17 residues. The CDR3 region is CASSQADRGWMNTEAFF. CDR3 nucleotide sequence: TGTGCCAGCAGCCAGGCGGACAGGGGATGGATGAACACTGAAGCTTTCTTT.

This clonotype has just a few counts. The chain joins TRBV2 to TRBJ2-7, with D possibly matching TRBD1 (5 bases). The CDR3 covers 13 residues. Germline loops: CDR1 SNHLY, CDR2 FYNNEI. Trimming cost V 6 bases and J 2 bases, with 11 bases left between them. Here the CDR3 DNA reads TGTGCCAGCAGGGACCCAGGGACCTACGAGCAGTACTTC. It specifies CASRDPGTYEQYF.

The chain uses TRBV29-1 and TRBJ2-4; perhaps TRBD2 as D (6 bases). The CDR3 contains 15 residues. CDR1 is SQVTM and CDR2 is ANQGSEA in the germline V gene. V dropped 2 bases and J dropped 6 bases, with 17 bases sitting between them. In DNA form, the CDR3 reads TGCAGCGTTGAATTTGGTGGAAGGGGACTAAACATTCAGTACTTC. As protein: CSVEFGGRGLNIQYF.